This T cell receptor beta chain was identified in a study of shared clonotypes between healthy human individuals. Across the whole study: CD4 naive and memory got three plates each, CD8 naive two, CD8 memory one.

As to this clone: Its antigen is not known.

This CDR3 region has 16 residues. Looked up from germline, CDR1 is LNHNV and CDR2 is YYDKDF (reference sequence). The ends lost 3 bases at V and 4 bases at J; junction bases unmatched: 6. Repertoires were generated with immunoSEQ multiplex PCR, while TCRdb's copy carries only in-frame clones and drops some. The sample contains about 2.3 million clones, roughly 90% of which appear only once. Study-wide points: When naive CD4 clonotypes were compared across a few donors, around 4.6% were shared. Estimated clonotype richness was generally higher in naive than memory subsets.

Sequences were obtained from naive CD4+ T cells from PBMCs. Subset reported: CD45RA+ positively selected. The chain joins TRBV15 to TRBJ2-1; 10 bases map to TRBD1. The clonotype originates from a man aged 18 to 30 in good health. Some clones in this sample may be carry-over from other donors' samples. The CDR3, as DNA: TGTGCCACCAGCAGCGGGGGACAGGGGTTTTACAATGAGCAGTTCTTC. Its translation is CATSSGGQGFYNEQFF.